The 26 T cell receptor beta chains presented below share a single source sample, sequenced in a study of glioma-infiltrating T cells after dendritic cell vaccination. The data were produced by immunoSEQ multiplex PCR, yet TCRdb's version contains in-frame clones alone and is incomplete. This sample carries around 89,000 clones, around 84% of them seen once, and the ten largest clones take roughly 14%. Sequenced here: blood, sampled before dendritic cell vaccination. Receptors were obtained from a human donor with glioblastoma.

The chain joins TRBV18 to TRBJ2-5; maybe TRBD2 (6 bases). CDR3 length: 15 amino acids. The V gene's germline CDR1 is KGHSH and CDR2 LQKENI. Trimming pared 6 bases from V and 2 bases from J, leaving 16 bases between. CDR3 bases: TGTGCCAGCTCCCCGGGGACTCCTCATCAAGAGACCCAGTACTTC. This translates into CASSPGTPHQETQYF.

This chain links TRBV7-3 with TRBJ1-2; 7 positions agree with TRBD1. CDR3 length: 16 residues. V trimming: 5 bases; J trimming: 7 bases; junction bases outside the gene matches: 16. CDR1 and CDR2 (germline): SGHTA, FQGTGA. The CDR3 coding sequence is TGTGCCAGCAGCCCGTTAGGGGGCTCTCGGGCGGGTGGCTACACCTTC. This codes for CASSPLGGSRAGGYTF. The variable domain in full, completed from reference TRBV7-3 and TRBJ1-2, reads GAGVSQTPSNKVTEKGKYVELRCDPISGHTALYWYRQSLGQGPEFLIYFQGTGAADDSGLPNDRFFAVRPEGSVSTLKIQRTERGDSAVYLCASSPLGGSRAGGYTFGSGTRLTVV.

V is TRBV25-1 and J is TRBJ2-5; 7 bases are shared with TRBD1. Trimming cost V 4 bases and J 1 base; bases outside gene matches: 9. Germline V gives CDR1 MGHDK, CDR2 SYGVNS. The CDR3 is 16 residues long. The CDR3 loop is CASSGRQGGLQETQYF. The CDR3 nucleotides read TGTGCCAGCAGTGGACGACAGGGTGGTCTCCAAGAGACCCAGTACTTC.

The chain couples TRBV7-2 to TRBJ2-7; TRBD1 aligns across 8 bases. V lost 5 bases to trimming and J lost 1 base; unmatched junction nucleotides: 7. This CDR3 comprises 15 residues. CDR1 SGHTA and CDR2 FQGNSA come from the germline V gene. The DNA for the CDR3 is TGTGCCAGCAGCCGACCCGGGACAGGATCCTACGAGCAGTACTTC. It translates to CASSRPGTGSYEQYF. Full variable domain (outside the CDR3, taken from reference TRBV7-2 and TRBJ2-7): GAGVSQSPSNKVTEKGKDVELRCDPISGHTALYWYRQSLGQGLEFLIYFQGNSAPDKSGLPSDRFSAERTGGSVSTLTIQRTQQEDSAVYLCASSRPGTGSYEQYFGPGTRLTVT.

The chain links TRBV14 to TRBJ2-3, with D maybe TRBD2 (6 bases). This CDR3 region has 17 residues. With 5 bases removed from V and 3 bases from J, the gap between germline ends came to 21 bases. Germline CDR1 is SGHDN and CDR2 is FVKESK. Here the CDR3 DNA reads TGTGCCAGCAGCGGGGGGAATGGAGTCCCCGCAACAGATACGCAGTATTTT. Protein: CASSGGNGVPATDTQYF.

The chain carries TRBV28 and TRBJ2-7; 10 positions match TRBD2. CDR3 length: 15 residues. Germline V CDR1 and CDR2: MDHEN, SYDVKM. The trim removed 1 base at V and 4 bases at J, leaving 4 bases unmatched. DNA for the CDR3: TGTGCCAGCAGTTTATTCAAGCGGGAGGGATACGAGCAGTACTTC. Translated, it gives CASSLFKREGYEQYF.

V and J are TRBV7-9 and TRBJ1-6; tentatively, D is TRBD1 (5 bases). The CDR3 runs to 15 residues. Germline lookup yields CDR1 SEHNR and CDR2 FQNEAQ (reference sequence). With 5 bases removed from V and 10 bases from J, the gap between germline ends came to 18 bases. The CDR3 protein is CASSPDPGVVSPLHF. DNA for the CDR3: TGTGCCAGCAGCCCCGACCCGGGGGTGGTGTCACCCCTCCACTTT.

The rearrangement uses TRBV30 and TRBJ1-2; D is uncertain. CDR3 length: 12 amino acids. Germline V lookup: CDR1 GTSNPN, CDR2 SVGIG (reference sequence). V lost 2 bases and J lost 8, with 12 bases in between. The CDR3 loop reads CAWSPISEGYTF. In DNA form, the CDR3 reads TGTGCCTGGAGTCCCATCTCCGAGGGCTACACCTTC.

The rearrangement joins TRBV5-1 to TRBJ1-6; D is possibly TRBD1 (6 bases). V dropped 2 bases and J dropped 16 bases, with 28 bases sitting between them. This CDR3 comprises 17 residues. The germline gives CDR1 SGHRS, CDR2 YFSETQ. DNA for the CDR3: TGCGCCAGCAGCTTTAGCCCCTTACGGACAGACGGGGGGCCTCTCCACTTT. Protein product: CASSFSPLRTDGGPLHF.

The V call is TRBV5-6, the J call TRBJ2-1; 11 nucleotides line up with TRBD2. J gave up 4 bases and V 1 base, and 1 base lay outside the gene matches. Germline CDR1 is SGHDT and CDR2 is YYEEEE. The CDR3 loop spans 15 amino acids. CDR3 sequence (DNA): TGTGCCAGCAGCTTGAGGACTAGCGGGTACAATGAGCAGTTCTTC. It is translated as CASSLRTSGYNEQFF.

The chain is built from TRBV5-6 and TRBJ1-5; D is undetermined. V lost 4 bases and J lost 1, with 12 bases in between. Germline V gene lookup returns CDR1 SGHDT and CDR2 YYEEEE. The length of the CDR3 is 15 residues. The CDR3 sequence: CASSLTRGSNQPQHF. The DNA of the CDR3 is TGTGCCAGCAGCCTGACGCGAGGAAGCAATCAGCCCCAGCATTTT.

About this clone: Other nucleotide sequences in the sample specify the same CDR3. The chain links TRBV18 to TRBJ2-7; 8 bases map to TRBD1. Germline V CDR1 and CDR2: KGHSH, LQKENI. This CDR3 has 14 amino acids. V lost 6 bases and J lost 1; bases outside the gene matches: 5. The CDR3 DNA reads TGTGCCAGCTCCCCCGGGACAGGATCCTACGAGCAGTACTTC. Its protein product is CASSPGTGSYEQYF.

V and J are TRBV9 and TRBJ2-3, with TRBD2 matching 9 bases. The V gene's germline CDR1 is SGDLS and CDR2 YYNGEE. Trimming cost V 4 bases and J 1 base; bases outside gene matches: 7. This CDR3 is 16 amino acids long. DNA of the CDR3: TGTGCCAGCAGCCCCCTCCGACTAGCGGGCACAGATACGCAGTATTTT. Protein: CASSPLRLAGTDTQYF.

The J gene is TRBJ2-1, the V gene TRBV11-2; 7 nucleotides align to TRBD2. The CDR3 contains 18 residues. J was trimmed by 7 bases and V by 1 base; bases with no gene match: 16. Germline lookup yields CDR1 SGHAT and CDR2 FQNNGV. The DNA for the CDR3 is TGTGCCAGCAGCTTAGGCTGGCTAGCGGACCCCATAAGGAATGAGCAGTTCTTC. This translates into CASSLGWLADPIRNEQFF.

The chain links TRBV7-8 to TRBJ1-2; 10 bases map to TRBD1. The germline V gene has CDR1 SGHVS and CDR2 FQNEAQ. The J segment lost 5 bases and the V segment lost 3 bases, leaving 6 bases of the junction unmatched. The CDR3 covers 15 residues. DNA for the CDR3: TGTGCCAGCAGCTTCGATGCGGGACAGGGGTATGGCTACACCTTC. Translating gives CASSFDAGQGYGYTF.

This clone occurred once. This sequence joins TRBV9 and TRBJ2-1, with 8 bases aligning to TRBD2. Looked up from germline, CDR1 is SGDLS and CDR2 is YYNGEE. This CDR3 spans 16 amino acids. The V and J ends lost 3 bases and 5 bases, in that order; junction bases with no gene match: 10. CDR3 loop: CASSDGGAMVHNEQFF. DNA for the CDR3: TGTGCCAGCAGCGACGGGGGGGCTATGGTACACAATGAGCAGTTCTTC.

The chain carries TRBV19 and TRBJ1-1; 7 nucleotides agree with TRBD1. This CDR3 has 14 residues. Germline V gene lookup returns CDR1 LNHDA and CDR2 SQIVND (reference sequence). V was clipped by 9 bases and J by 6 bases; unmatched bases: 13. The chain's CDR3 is CASSYGTDPSEAFF. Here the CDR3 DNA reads TGTGCCAGCTCATACGGGACAGACCCATCTGAAGCTTTCTTT.

CDR3 sequence (DNA): TGTGCCAGTAGTATACAGGGGGCGGACACTGAAGCTTTCTTT. As protein: CASSIQGADTEAFF. This chain uses TRBV19 with TRBJ1-1; the match to TRBD1 covers 8 bases. Per the germline V gene, CDR1 is LNHDA and CDR2 is SQIVND (reference sequence). The CDR3 is made up of 14 amino acids. J was trimmed by 3 bases and V by 2 bases; bases with no gene match: 2.

For the CDR3, the DNA is TGTGCCAGCAGCCGGGGGGGGGCAGCCTACGAGCAGTACTTC. Amino acid sequence: CASSRGGAAYEQYF. V usage is TRBV28 and J usage is TRBJ2-7; the match to TRBD2 covers 8 bases. Germline V gene lookup returns CDR1 MDHEN and CDR2 SYDVKM. With 6 bases clipped from V and 2 bases from J, the junction kept 6 bases outside the gene matches. The CDR3 length is 14 residues.

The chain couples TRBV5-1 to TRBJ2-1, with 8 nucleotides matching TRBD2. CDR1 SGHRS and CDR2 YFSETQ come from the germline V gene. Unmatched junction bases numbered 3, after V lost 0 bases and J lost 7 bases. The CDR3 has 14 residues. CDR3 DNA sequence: TGCGCCAGCAGCTTGGGTAGCGGGGTGAATGAGCAGTTCTTC. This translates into CASSLGSGVNEQFF.

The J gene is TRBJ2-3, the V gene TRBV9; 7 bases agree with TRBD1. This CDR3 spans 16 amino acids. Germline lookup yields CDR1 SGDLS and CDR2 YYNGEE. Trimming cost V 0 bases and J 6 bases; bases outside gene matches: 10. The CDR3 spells CASSVVERGLRDTQYF. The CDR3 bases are TGTGCCAGCAGCGTAGTGGAAAGGGGGCTCCGGGATACGCAGTATTTT. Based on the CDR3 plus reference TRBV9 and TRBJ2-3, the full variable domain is DSGVTQTPKHLITATGQRVTLRCSPRSGDLSVYWYQQSLDQGLQFLIQYYNGEERAKGNILERFSAQQFPDLHSELNLSSLELGDSALYFCASSVVERGLRDTQYFGPGTRLTVL.

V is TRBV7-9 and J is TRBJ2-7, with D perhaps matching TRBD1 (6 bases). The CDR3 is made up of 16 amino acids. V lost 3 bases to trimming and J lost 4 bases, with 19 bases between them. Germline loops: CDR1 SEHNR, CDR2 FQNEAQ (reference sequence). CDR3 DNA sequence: TGTGCCAGCAGCTTTGTTGCCCAGGGGAATGGGTACGAGCAGTACTTC. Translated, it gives CASSFVAQGNGYEQYF.

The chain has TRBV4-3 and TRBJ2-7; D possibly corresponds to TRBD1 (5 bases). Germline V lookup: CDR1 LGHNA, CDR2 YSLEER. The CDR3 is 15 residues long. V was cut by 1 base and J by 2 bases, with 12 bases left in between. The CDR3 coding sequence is TGCGCCAGCAGCCAAGTATTCCAGGGAACCTACGAGCAGTACTTC. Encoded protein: CASSQVFQGTYEQYF.

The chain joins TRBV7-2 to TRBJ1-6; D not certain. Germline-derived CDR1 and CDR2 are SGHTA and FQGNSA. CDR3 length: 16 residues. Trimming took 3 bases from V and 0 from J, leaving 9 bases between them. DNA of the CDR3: TGTGCCAGCAGCTTCGTAGGGAGCTCCTATAATTCACCCCTCCACTTT. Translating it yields CASSFVGSSYNSPLHF. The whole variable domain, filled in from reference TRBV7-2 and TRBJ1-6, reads GAGVSQSPSNKVTEKGKDVELRCDPISGHTALYWYRQSLGQGLEFLIYFQGNSAPDKSGLPSDRFSAERTGGSVSTLTIQRTQQEDSAVYLCASSFVGSSYNSPLHFGNGTRLTVT.

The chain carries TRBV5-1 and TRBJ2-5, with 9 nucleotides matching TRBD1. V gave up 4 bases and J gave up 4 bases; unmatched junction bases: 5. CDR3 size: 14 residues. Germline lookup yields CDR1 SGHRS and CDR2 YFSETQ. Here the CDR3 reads CASSRTGVVETQYF. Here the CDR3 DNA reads TGCGCCAGCAGCAGGACAGGGGTGGTAGAGACCCAGTACTTC. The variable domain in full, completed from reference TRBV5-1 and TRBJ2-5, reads KAGVTQTPRYLIKTRGQQVTLSCSPISGHRSVSWYQQTPGQGLQFLFEYFSETQRNKGNFPGRFSGRQFSNSRSEMNVSTLELGDSALYLCASSRTGVVETQYFGPGTRLLVL.

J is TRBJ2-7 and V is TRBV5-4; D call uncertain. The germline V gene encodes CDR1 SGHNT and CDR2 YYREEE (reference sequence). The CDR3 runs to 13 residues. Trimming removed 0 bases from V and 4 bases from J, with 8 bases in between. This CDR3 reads CASSLGRLYEQYF. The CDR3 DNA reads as TGTGCCAGCAGCTTGGGACGACTTTACGAGCAGTACTTC.